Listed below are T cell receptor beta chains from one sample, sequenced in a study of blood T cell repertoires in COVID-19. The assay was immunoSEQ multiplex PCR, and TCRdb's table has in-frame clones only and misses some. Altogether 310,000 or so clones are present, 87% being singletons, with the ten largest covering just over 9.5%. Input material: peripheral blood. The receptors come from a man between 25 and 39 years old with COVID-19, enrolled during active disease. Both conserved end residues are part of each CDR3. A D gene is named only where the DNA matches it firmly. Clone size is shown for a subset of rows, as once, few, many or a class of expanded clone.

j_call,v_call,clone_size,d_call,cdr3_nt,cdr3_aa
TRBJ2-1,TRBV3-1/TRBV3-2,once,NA,TGTGCCAGCAGCCAACGGTACAATGAGCAGTTCTTC,CASSQRYNEQFF
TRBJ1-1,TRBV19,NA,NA,TGTGCCAGTAGGAACAATCCGAACACTGAAGCTTTCTTT,CASRNNPNTEAFF
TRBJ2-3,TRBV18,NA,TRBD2,TGTGCCAGCTCACCAGGACCTAGCGGGGTTTCCCTTACGCAGTATTTT,CASSPGPSGVSLTQYF
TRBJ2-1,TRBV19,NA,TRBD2,TGTGCCAGTTCTCCTTTAGCGGGAGACTACAATGAGCAGTTCTTC,CASSPLAGDYNEQFF
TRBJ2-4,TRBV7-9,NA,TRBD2,TGTGCCAGCAGCCCCTCGACTAGCGGCGACAAAAACATTCAGTACTTC,CASSPSTSGDKNIQYF
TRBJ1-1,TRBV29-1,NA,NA,TGCAGCGTTGAAATGACAATACAGACGTTTGGGGCTTTCTTT,CSVEMTIQTFGAFF
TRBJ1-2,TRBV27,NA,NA,TGTGCCAGCAGTTTAGAGGGCTACTATGGCTACACCTTC,CASSLEGYYGYTF
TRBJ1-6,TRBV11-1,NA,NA,TGTGCCAGCAGCTTAACTGGGGGGTTGCAGAATTCACCCCTCCACTTT,CASSLTGGLQNSPLHF
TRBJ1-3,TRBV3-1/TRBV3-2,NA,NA,TGTGCCAGCACGCACTGGGCCTCTCATCCTGGAAACACCATATATTTT,CASTHWASHPGNTIYF
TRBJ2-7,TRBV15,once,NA,TGTGCCACCAGCAGAGAGGGGGCCCGAGACTACGAGCAGTACTTC,CATSREGARDYEQYF
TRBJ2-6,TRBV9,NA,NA,TGTGCCAGCACTGTAGGACAGAAGGGGGCCAACGTCCTGACTTTC,CASTVGQKGANVLTF
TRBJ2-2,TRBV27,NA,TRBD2,TGTGCCAGCAGACTCACACCCCTGACTAGCCCCGGGGAGCTGTTTTTT,CASRLTPLTSPGELFF
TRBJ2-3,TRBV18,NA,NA,TGTGCCAGCTCACCACTCCTCCGCACAGATACGCAGTATTTT,CASSPLLRTDTQYF
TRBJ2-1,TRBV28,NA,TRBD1,TGTGCCAGCAGTTTAGACAGGGGATACAATGAGCAGTTCTTC,CASSLDRGYNEQFF
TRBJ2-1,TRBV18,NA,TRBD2,TGTGCCAGCTCACCACCGAGTTCGCGGGGGGGCCTCTACAATGAGCAGTTCTTC,CASSPPSSRGGLYNEQFF
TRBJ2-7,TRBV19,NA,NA,TGTGCCAGTAGTACGACACAGCTTTCGTACGAGCAGTACTTC,CASSTTQLSYEQYF
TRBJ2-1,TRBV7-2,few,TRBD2,TGTGCCAGCAGCTCTGGAGGCGGGAGGGCCCGGAATGAGCAGTTCTTC,CASSSGGGRARNEQFF
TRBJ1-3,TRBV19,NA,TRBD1,TGTGCCAGTAGCCCTGACAGGGTTGGAAACACCATATATTTT,CASSPDRVGNTIYF
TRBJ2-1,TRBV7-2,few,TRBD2,TGTGCCAGCAGCCCTCAAAGGGGCGGGAGGGCCCAGAATGAGCAGTTCTTC,CASSPQRGGRAQNEQFF
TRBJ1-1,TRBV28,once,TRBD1,TGTGCCAGCAGTTCGACCCGGCAGGGGGCGGTGGACACTGAAGCTTTCTTT,CASSSTRQGAVDTEAFF
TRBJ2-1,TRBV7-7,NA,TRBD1,TGTGCCAGCAGCTTAGAGCAGGGGGCGAGGTACAATGAGCAGTTCTTC,CASSLEQGARYNEQFF
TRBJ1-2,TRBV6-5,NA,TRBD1,TGTGCCAGCAGTTTATATACCGGGACAGGCGAGGGCTACACCTTC,CASSLYTGTGEGYTF